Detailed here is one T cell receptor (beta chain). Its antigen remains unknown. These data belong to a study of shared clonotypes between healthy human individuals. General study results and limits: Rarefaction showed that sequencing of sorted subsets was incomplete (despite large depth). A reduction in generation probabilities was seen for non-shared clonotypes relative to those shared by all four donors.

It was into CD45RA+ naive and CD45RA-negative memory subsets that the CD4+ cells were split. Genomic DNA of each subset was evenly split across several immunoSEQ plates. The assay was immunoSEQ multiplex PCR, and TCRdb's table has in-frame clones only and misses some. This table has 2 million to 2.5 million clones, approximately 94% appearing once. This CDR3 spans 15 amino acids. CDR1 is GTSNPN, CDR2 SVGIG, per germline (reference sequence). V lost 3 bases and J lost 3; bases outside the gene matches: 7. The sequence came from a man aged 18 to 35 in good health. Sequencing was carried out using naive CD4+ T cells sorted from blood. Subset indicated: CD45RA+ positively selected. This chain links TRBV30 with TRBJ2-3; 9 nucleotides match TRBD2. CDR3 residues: CAWSAFSGRTDTQYF. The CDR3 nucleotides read TGTGCCTGGAGCGCCTTTAGCGGGAGAACAGATACGCAGTATTTT.